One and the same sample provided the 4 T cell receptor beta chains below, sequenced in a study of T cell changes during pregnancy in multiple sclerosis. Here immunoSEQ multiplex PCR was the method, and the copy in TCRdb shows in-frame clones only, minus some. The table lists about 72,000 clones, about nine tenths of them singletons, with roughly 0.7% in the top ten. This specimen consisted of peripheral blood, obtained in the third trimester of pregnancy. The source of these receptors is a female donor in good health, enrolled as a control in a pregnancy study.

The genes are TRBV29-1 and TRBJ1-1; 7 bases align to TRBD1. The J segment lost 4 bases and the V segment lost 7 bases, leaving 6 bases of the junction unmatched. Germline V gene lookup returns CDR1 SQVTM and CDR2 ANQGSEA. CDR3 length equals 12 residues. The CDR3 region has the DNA TGCAGCGGCGGACAGGTTGCCACTGAAGCTTTCTTT. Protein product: CSGGQVATEAFF.

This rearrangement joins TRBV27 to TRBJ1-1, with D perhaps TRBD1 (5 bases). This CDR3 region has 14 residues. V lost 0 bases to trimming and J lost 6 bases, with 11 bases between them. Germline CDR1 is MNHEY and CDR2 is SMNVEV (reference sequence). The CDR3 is CASSLSFQGSEAFF. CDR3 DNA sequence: TGTGCCAGCAGTTTATCGTTTCAGGGCTCTGAAGCTTTCTTT.

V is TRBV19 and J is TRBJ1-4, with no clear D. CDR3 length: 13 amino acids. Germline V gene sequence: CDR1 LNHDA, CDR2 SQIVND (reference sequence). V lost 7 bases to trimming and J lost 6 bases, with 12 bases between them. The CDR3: CASNPGRHEKLFF. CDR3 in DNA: TGTGCCAGTAACCCAGGCCGCCATGAAAAACTGTTTTTT.

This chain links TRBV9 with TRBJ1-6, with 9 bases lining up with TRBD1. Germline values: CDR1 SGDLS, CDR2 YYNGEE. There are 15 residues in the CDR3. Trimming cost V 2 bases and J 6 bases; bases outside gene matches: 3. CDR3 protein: CASSVGDRVNSPLHF. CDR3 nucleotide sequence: TGTGCCAGCAGCGTGGGGGACAGGGTTAATTCACCCCTCCACTTT.